The rows below give T cell receptor beta chains drawn from one sample of a study of blood T cell repertoires in COVID-19. Data came from immunoSEQ multiplex PCR; TCRdb stores just in-frame clones and leaves some out. Of about 100,000 clones in the sample, around 88% were seen once. Sequenced input: peripheral blood. Receptors originate from a human donor in a cohort sampled during active COVID-19. Each CDR3 is given with its conserved first and last residue. The D gene is left open where the match is weak. Not all rows give a size; the values are once, few, many and, for expanded clones, a class.

v_gene: TRBV5-4; d_gene: NA; abundance: NA; j_gene: TRBJ2-3; CDR3aa: CASSPMPSTGVHTQYF; CDR3nt: TGTGCCAGCAGCCCTATGCCCTCGACAGGAGTTCATACGCAGTATTTT
v_gene: TRBV6-5; d_gene: NA; abundance: NA; j_gene: TRBJ2-6; CDR3aa: CATIRPGGANVLTF; CDR3nt: TGTGCCACTATACGTCCGGGAGGGGCCAACGTCCTGACTTTC
v_gene: TRBV11-2; d_gene: TRBD2; abundance: NA; j_gene: TRBJ2-3; CDR3aa: CASTRGTSGITDTQYF; CDR3nt: TGTGCCAGCACCCGCGGGACTAGCGGGATCACAGATACGCAGTATTTT
v_gene: TRBV6-6; d_gene: TRBD1; abundance: NA; j_gene: TRBJ1-1; CDR3aa: CASSATSGDRVGAFF; CDR3nt: TGTGCCAGCAGCGCAACCTCAGGGGACAGGGTGGGAGCTTTCTTT
v_gene: TRBV18; d_gene: NA; abundance: NA; j_gene: TRBJ1-1; CDR3aa: CASSPGRRTEAFF; CDR3nt: TGTGCCAGCTCACCCGGGAGGCGCACTGAAGCTTTCTTT
v_gene: TRBV10-2; d_gene: NA; abundance: NA; j_gene: TRBJ2-3; CDR3aa: CASSDTRGVNTQYF; CDR3nt: TGCGCCAGCAGTGATACCAGGGGGGTGAATACGCAGTATTTT
v_gene: TRBV6-5; d_gene: NA; abundance: NA; j_gene: TRBJ2-3; CDR3aa: CASSYSQDFSTDTQYF; CDR3nt: TGTGCCAGCAGTTACTCGCAGGACTTTAGCACAGATACGCAGTATTTT
v_gene: TRBV28; d_gene: NA; abundance: NA; j_gene: TRBJ1-1; CDR3aa: CASSPGTPRPTEAFF; CDR3nt: TGTGCCAGCAGTCCTGGGACTCCAAGGCCCACTGAAGCTTTCTTT
v_gene: TRBV9; d_gene: NA; abundance: NA; j_gene: TRBJ2-1; CDR3aa: CASSPASSSYNEQFF; CDR3nt: TGTGCCAGCAGCCCAGCGTCAAGCTCCTACAATGAGCAGTTCTTC
v_gene: TRBV19; d_gene: NA; abundance: few; j_gene: TRBJ1-5; CDR3aa: CASSTGQPNQPQHF; CDR3nt: TGTGCCAGTAGTACAGGACAGCCCAATCAGCCCCAGCATTTT
v_gene: TRBV5-5; d_gene: NA; abundance: NA; j_gene: TRBJ1-6; CDR3aa: CASSGRGPYSPLHF; CDR3nt: TGTGCCAGCAGCGGGAGGGGACCTTATTCACCCCTCCACTTT
v_gene: TRBV4-3; d_gene: TRBD2; abundance: once; j_gene: TRBJ2-2; CDR3aa: CASSQEWREANTGELFF; CDR3nt: TGCGCCAGCAGCCAAGAGTGGCGGGAGGCGAACACCGGGGAGCTGTTTTTT